A single TCR beta chain is shown here with its context. Antigen: not known. These data come from a study of CD8 T cells in ankylosing spondylitis. Study-wide results and limits: Disease-linked clones were CD8+ and relatively rare in peripheral blood.

The CDR3 is 18 residues long. The V gene's germline CDR1 is SGHVS and CDR2 FNYEAQ. Trimming removed 5 bases at V and 4 bases at J, with 21 bases between. MiXCR was run by TCRdb on the 5' RACE reads, yielding one entry per CDR3 protein. This repertoire shows under 300,000 distinct CDR3 sequences, approximately 9% found once; its top ten account for approximately 7%. The chain joins TRBV7-6 to TRBJ2-6; possible D gene TRBD1, 6 bases. This TCR derives from a male donor with ankylosing spondylitis or in good health (not recorded which). The specimen sequenced was blood, either unsorted or a sorted T cell fraction (not recorded which). CDR3 DNA sequence: TGTGCCAGCAGCCTTAAGATCAGGGGAGTGGAGGGGGCCAACGTCCTGACTTTC. Translating gives CASSLKIRGVEGANVLTF.